The T cell receptor (beta chain) described here comes from a study of shared clonotypes between healthy human individuals. Sequencing was performed with immunoSEQ multiplex PCR; in TCRdb, only in-frame clones are kept and a portion is missing. The data show about 2.3 million clones, approximately 95% seen once. Unmatched junction bases numbered 6, after V lost 6 bases and J lost 1 base. From germline, CDR1 is ENHRY and CDR2 SYGVKD. This CDR3 is 16 amino acids long. From CD4+ cells came CD45RA+ naive and CD45RA-negative memory subsets. The chain is built from TRBV10-3 and TRBJ2-5; 12 nucleotides match TRBD2. Sequenced sample: naive CD4+ T cells from PBMCs. The subset denotes: CD45RA+ positively selected. This clonotype was sampled from a young man in good health. Some clones in this sample may be carry-over from other donors' samples. The CDR3 DNA is TGTGCCATCAGCAGACTAGCGGGAGCATCCCAAGAGACCCAGTACTTC. It yields the protein CAISRLAGASQETQYF.